This TCR beta chain was observed in a study of shared clonotypes between healthy human individuals. Findings and limits, study-wide: It was expected that sequencing depth would affect clonotype sharing among donors. Compared with memory subsets, naive subsets generally had larger estimated richness.

Per sorted-subset replicate PCR, input was 150 to 250 ng DNA, representing 30,000 to 35,000 T cell genomes. Some clones are missing from TCRdb's copy, which holds only in-frame ones; the method was immunoSEQ multiplex PCR. The sample contains over a million clones, 75% to 80% of which appear only once. Worth noting for this clone: Its antigen is not known.

What was sequenced was memory CD4+ T cells from PBMCs. Regarding subset: CD45RA-negative fraction. This TCR was sampled from a man between 18 and 29 years old in good health. Some clones in this sample may be carry-over from other donors' samples.

The chain's CDR3 is CASSPDRGRDEAFF. CDR3 DNA sequence: TGTGCCAGCAGCCCGGACAGGGGGCGCGATGAAGCTTTCTTT. The chain joins TRBV5-4 to TRBJ1-1; 11 positions agree with TRBD1. This CDR3 contains 14 residues. CDR1 is SGHNT, CDR2 YYREEE, per germline (reference sequence). Trimming took 4 bases from V and 7 from J; bases not matched to a gene: 6.